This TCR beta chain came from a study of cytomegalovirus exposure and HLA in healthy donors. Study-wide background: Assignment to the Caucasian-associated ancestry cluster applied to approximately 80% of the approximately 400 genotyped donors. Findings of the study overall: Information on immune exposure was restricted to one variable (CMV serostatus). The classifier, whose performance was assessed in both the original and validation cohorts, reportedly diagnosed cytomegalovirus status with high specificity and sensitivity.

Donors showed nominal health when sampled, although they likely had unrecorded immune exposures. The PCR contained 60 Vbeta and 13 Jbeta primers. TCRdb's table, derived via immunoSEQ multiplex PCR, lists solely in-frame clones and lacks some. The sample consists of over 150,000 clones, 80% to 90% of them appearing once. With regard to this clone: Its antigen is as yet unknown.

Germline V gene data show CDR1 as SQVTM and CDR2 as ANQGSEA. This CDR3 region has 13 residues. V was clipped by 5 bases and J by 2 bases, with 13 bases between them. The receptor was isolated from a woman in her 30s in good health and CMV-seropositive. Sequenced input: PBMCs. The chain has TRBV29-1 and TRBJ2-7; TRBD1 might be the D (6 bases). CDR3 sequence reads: CSVPDSSAYEQYF. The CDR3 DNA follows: TGCAGCGTTCCGGACAGCTCGGCCTACGAGCAGTACTTC.